The 3 T cell receptor beta chains listed next were all sequenced from one sample in a study of T cells in Graves' hyperthyroidism and ophthalmopathy. TCR beta CDR3 region amplification was performed from RNA transcripts. The HTBI primer set was used in a first-round RT-PCR of the TCR CDR3. TCRdb reprocessed the multiplex PCR reads with MiXCR, giving one entry per CDR3 protein. In the table there are roughly 500,000 distinct CDR3 sequences, about 45% of which are singletons. Sequenced input: peripheral blood or thyroid tissue (not recorded which). These receptors originate from an adult woman with Graves' disease, either hyperthyroidism or ophthalmopathy (not recorded which).

This clonotype was seen ten or more times. Possible read error: a much larger clone is one base away. This sequence joins TRBV5-8 and TRBJ2-7; 9 bases map to TRBD1. J lost 3 bases, V lost 4 bases, and 2 bases had no gene match. Germline loops: CDR1 SGHTS, CDR2 YDEGEE. The CDR3 consists of 13 residues. The CDR3 reads CASSRDRDYEQYF. Here the CDR3 DNA reads TGTGCCAGCAGCCGGGACAGGGACTACGAGCAGTACTTC.

This clonotype was counted ten times or more. The chain recombines TRBV7-2 with TRBJ1-2, with 9 bases matching TRBD1. CDR3 length: 15 residues. The V segment lost 5 bases and the J segment 2 bases; nucleotides outside the gene matches: 6. The V gene's germline CDR1 is SGHTA and CDR2 FQGNSA. This CDR3 reads CASSPDRGGNYGYTF. The CDR3 DNA sequence: TGTGCCAGCAGCCCGGACAGGGGCGGGAACTATGGCTACACCTTC.

CDR3 amino acids: CSVGGRDHGYTF. In nucleotides, the CDR3 is TGCAGCGTGGGGGGCAGGGACCATGGCTACACCTTC. This chain uses TRBV29-1 with TRBJ1-2; a weak D match, TRBD1 (6 bases). Trimming took off 6 bases at V and 6 bases at J, with 14 bases between the two ends. Germline CDR1 is SQVTM and CDR2 is ANQGSEA. The CDR3 has 12 amino acids.